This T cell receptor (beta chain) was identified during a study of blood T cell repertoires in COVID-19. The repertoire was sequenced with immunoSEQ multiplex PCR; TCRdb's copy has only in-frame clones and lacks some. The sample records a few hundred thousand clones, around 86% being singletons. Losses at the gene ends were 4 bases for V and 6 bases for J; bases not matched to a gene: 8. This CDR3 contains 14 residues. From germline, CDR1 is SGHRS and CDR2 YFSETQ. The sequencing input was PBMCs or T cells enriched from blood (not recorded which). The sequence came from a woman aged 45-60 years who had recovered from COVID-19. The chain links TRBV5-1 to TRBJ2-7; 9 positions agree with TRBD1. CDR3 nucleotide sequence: TGCGCCAGCAGCACCGGGACAGGGCTCTTCGAGCAGTACTTC. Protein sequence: CASSTGTGLFEQYF.